This is a list of T cell receptor beta chains from one sample in a study of graft-versus-host responses after intestinal transplantation. TCRdb's table, derived via immunoSEQ multiplex PCR, lists solely in-frame clones and lacks some. The sample carries 100,000 or so clones, roughly 84% recorded once. These TCRs' antigens remain unknown. This sample comprised unstimulated CD4+ T cells sorted from spleen or lymph node cells, obtained before transplant. These receptors originate from a human donor who was the organ donor for an intestinal transplant. Each CDR3 is given without its conserved first and last residue. The D gene is left open where the match is weak.

TRBJ1-1,TRBD1,TRBV18,15,ASSPPRDRSMNTEAF
TRBJ2-4,-,TRBV10-2,12,ASRLDSSKNIQY
TRBJ1-3,-,TRBV14,14,ASSPQTGISGNTIY
TRBJ2-7,TRBD1,TRBV29-1,10,SMTGGAYEQY
TRBJ2-3,-,TRBV7-2,9,ASTGGVTQY
TRBJ1-6,TRBD1,TRBV5-6,14,ASSRTGDSANSPLH
TRBJ1-6,TRBD1,TRBV5-4,14,ASSLGTGAINSPLH
TRBJ2-2,TRBD2,TRBV18,13,ASSPGLPNTGELF
TRBJ2-1,TRBD2,TRBV10-3,12,AISDTTSGVEQF
TRBJ1-2,TRBD1,TRBV5-1,11,ASSLTGAYGYT
TRBJ1-6,-,TRBV4-2,16,ASSLNPPRPGFNSPLH
TRBJ2-7,-,TRBV27,13,ASSPSRGGRDEQY
TRBJ2-7,-,TRBV2,10,ASSSGLSGQY
TRBJ1-3,-,TRBV5-4,15,ASSSGPQGRTGNTIY
TRBJ1-6,TRBD1,TRBV27,12,ASTKQGNNSPLH
TRBJ2-3,TRBD2,TRBV7-6,15,ASRRDPGLTSTDTQY
TRBJ2-5,-,TRBV4-1,15,ASSQGPTRGREETQY
TRBJ2-7,-,TRBV2,12,AIKASIGTYEQY
TRBJ2-3,TRBD2,TRBV5-4,14,ASRLKLAGGSDTQY
TRBJ2-1,-,TRBV6-1,11,ASGGGAYNEQF
TRBJ2-1,TRBD2,TRBV28,13,ASTPRAGAYNEQF
TRBJ1-5,-,TRBV28,11,ASSLLGRGPQH
TRBJ1-4,TRBD1,TRBV7-8,13,ASSPLDRASGKLF
TRBJ1-1,-,TRBV4-1,15,ASSQVTTSRLNTEAF
TRBJ2-3,-,TRBV5-1,11,ASSFQVLGTQY
TRBJ2-4,TRBD1,TRBV11-2,12,ASSRGTGGRPMD
TRBJ2-1,TRBD1,TRBV5-6,14,ASTSSGGRSYNEQF
TRBJ1-2,TRBD1,TRBV4-1,13,ASSHPRGQGGGYT
TRBJ2-1,-,TRBV7-9,10,ASSLAGVGQF
TRBJ1-5,-,TRBV12-2,12,ASRLAPGGQPQH
TRBJ2-7,TRBD1,TRBV18,13,ASSLGGTGIGEQY
TRBJ2-3,-,TRBV5-6,10,ASSYRADTQY
TRBJ2-3,TRBD2,TRBV23-1,13,ASILAGSKTDTQY
TRBJ2-1,-,TRBV5-6,11,ASSFYGGNEQF
TRBJ1-2,-,TRBV30,12,AWRFRSPNYGYT
TRBJ2-2,TRBD1,TRBV18,14,ASSPPGQVPTGELF
TRBJ1-2,TRBD1,TRBV5-6,13,ASSLRTGLLYGYT
TRBJ1-1,-,TRBV5-1,14,ASNPVGGTLATEAF
TRBJ1-5,-,TRBV27,15,ASSLSSSTYSNQPQH
TRBJ2-5,TRBD2,TRBV19,14,ASRSSSGGRSETQY
TRBJ2-2,TRBD2,TRBV7-3,13,ASSPSGGAYGELF
TRBJ1-1,TRBD1,TRBV10-3,12,AIRQGNPNTEAF
TRBJ2-7,-,TRBV18,12,ASSNLGSSYEQY
TRBJ2-2,-,TRBV30,9,AWTGAGELF
TRBJ2-5,-,TRBV18,10,ASSPPPKTQY
TRBJ1-2,-,TRBV11-3,15,ASIPEPAGKANYGYT
TRBJ1-4,-,TRBV6-1,11,ASGRATNEKLF
TRBJ2-1,TRBD2,TRBV28,13,ASARGGNRGGEQF
TRBJ2-2,-,TRBV19,11,ASSKPNTGELF
TRBJ1-5,-,TRBV19,12,ASSIDPGWQPQH
TRBJ2-7,TRBD1,TRBV2,11,ASSKDRVGEQY
TRBJ2-7,-,TRBV10-2,13,ASSDPGGRAYEQY
TRBJ1-1,-,TRBV11-2,14,ASSLVRNRVETEAF
TRBJ2-5,TRBD1,TRBV6-1,12,ASSWTGGQETQY
TRBJ1-1,TRBD1,TRBV27,11,ASRDRGRTEAF
TRBJ1-4,-,TRBV28,11,ASYEGGPEKLF
TRBJ1-6,-,TRBV4-1,15,ASSQAPWSSYNSPLH
TRBJ2-7,TRBD2,TRBV6-5,14,ASSYSGVAGAYEQY
TRBJ1-6,-,TRBV4-2,11,ASKGGVGSPLH